The 29 T cell receptor beta chains below come from one sample, sequenced in a study of blood T cell repertoires in COVID-19. This table comes from immunoSEQ multiplex PCR, and its TCRdb copy is limited to in-frame clones, with some not included. In the table there are about 280,000 clones, roughly nine tenths of which are singletons. Sequencing input: PBMCs or T cells enriched from blood (not recorded which). These receptors were collected from a woman in her sixties who had recovered from COVID-19.

This chain uses TRBV4-2 with TRBJ1-2; D is ambiguous. V gave up 0 bases and J gave up 0 bases, with 8 bases separating them. Germline V gives CDR1 LGHNA, CDR2 YNFKEQ. CDR3 length: 15 amino acids. The CDR3 bases are TGTGCCAGCAGCCAAGATCTAAATGCTAACTATGGCTACACCTTC. Translated, it gives CASSQDLNANYGYTF.

This clone was seen once. The chain links TRBV4-2 to TRBJ2-5, with D hard to call. This CDR3 contains 13 residues. Germline-derived CDR1 and CDR2 are LGHNA and YNFKEQ. V was trimmed by 1 base and J by 9 bases, leaving 12 bases between them. This CDR3 is CASSQARRIAQYF. The CDR3 bases are TGTGCCAGCAGCCAAGCCAGGCGTATTGCCCAGTACTTC.

V is TRBV18 and J is TRBJ2-3; unclear D gene. V was pared by 2 bases and J by 2 bases, with 8 bases between. From germline, CDR1 is KGHSH and CDR2 LQKENI. This CDR3 has 14 amino acids. CDR3 bases: TGTGCCAGCTCACCAGAAGGAGTCACAGATACGCAGTATTTT. It specifies CASSPEGVTDTQYF.

The chain employs TRBV20-1 and TRBJ1-5; the match to TRBD1 covers 7 bases. CDR3 length equals 14 residues. The germline V gene has CDR1 DFQATT and CDR2 SNEGSKA (reference sequence). The V segment lost 3 bases and the J segment 5 bases; nucleotides outside the gene matches: 7. In nucleotides, the CDR3 is TGCAGTGCTAGTCCCGACAGGGAATATCAGCCCCAGCATTTT. Encoded protein: CSASPDREYQPQHF.

The chain has TRBV5-1 and TRBJ2-5; TRBD2 agrees at 10 bases. Germline lookup yields CDR1 SGHRS and CDR2 YFSETQ. With 0 bases clipped from V and 2 bases from J, the junction kept 4 bases outside the gene matches. The CDR3 is 16 residues long. The DNA for the CDR3 is TGCGCCAGCAGCTTGGTGGCTAGCGGGGGACAAGAGACCCAGTACTTC. It translates to CASSLVASGGQETQYF.

The chain carries TRBV21-1 and TRBJ2-7; TRBD2 is taken as the D call from the table, unchecked against the DNA. TRBV21-1 is given as a pseudogene. CDR3 length equals 20 residues. DNA for the CDR3: TGTGCCAGCAGCAATAAACCTATCTTCTCTGGGGAAACGGAGGCGTACGAGCAGTACTTC. It codes for CASSNKPIFSGETEAYEQYF.

The V call is TRBV2, the J call TRBJ1-4; D not resolved. This CDR3 is built from 12 residues. Per the germline V gene, CDR1 is SNHLY and CDR2 is FYNNEI. With 6 bases removed from V and 8 bases from J, the gap between germline ends came to 10 bases. The CDR3 nucleotides read TGTGCCAGCAGGTTCTCCCTCGAAAAACTGTTTTTT. This encodes CASRFSLEKLFF.

This clone was observed once. The chain joins TRBV7-2 to TRBJ2-7; perhaps TRBD2 as D (5 bases). Deletions cut 4 bases from V and 0 bases from J, with 16 bases between. The CDR3 is 16 amino acids. Germline CDR1 reads SGHTA; CDR2 reads FQGNSA. DNA for the CDR3: TGTGCCAGCAGCTCCGGGGTAGTCCTCCCCTCCTACGAGCAGTACTTC. It yields the protein CASSSGVVLPSYEQYF.

The chain recombines TRBV30 with TRBJ1-3; D not certain. Trimming removed 3 bases at V and 4 bases at J, with 7 bases between. The CDR3 is 12 residues long. Germline CDR1 reads GTSNPN; CDR2 reads SVGIG (reference sequence). The CDR3 coding sequence is TGTGCCTGGAGCCATCAGGGAAACACCATATATTTT. Its translation is CAWSHQGNTIYF.

The chain uses TRBV3-1 (or the pseudogene TRBV3-2) and TRBJ1-6, with D perhaps matching TRBD1 (6 bases). V lost 3 bases to trimming and J lost 8 bases, with 14 bases between them. This CDR3 has 15 residues. Germline V CDR1 and CDR2: LGHDT, YNNKEL (reference sequence). CDR3 sequence reads: CASSHLTRGDSPLHF. CDR3 in DNA: TGTGCCAGCAGCCACTTAACCAGGGGAGATTCACCCCTCCACTTT.

The J gene is TRBJ1-1, the V gene TRBV18, with D tentatively TRBD1 (5 bases). This CDR3 contains 13 residues. Germline V gene data show CDR1 as KGHSH and CDR2 as LQKENI. The V end lost 3 bases, the J end lost 5 bases, and 10 bases lay between the germline ends. The DNA of the CDR3 is TGTGCCAGCTCACCGACAGACGTGACTGAAGCTTTCTTT. Its translation is CASSPTDVTEAFF.

The chain has TRBV18 and TRBJ1-2; no definite D call. V lost 3 bases and J 7 bases, leaving 18 bases between the germline ends. This CDR3 contains 15 residues. CDR1 is KGHSH, CDR2 LQKENI, per germline. Here the CDR3 reads CASSPYTDGEGGYTF. CDR3 bases: TGTGCCAGCTCACCCTATACGGACGGGGAAGGTGGCTACACCTTC.

The V and J genes are TRBV9 and TRBJ2-5; 7 nucleotides agree with TRBD2. The CDR3 sequence is 15 residues long. The germline gives CDR1 SGDLS, CDR2 YYNGEE. Trimming took 0 bases from V and 9 from J; bases not matched to a gene: 11. CDR3 DNA sequence: TGTGCCAGCAGCGTAGTGGGAGCGGGGTACTCGGCCCAGTACTTC. It yields the protein CASSVVGAGYSAQYF.

Turning to this clone: At one boundary the junction diverges from the germline segment, which might be a read error. The V call is TRBV7-7, the J call TRBJ2-5; D is ambiguous. The germline V gene encodes CDR1 SSHAT and CDR2 FNYEAQ (reference sequence). The CDR3 extends over 13 amino acids. CDR3 DNA: TGTGCTAGCAGCTTACTACAGCAAGAGACCCAGTACTTC. Translated: CASSLLQQETQYF.

The chain is built from TRBV9 and TRBJ2-1, with a weak D call TRBD2 (5 bases). This CDR3 has 14 residues. Germline loops: CDR1 SGDLS, CDR2 YYNGEE. V dropped 1 base and J dropped 5 bases, with 10 bases sitting between them. DNA for the CDR3: TGTGCCAGCAGCGTAAGGCGGGTTGACAATGAGCAGTTCTTC. This translates into CASSVRRVDNEQFF. Full variable domain (remainder filled in from reference TRBV9 and TRBJ2-1): DSGVTQTPKHLITATGQRVTLRCSPRSGDLSVYWYQQSLDQGLQFLIQYYNGEERAKGNILERFSAQQFPDLHSELNLSSLELGDSALYFCASSVRRVDNEQFFGPGTRLTVL.

The gene calls are TRBV4-1 and TRBJ1-5, with 8 bases that match TRBD1. Trimming at V came to 0 bases and at J to 6 bases, leaving 7 bases not matched to a gene. The CDR3 sequence is 16 residues long. Per germline, CDR1 MGHRA and CDR2 YSYEKL. CDR3 in amino acids: CASSQDAQGALQPQHF. Here the CDR3 DNA reads TGCGCCAGCAGCCAAGATGCGCAGGGGGCCCTTCAGCCCCAGCATTTT.

The CDR3 loop reads CASRSAGTSGPNEQFF. The DNA of the CDR3 is TGCGCCAGCAGATCTGCAGGGACTAGCGGGCCCAATGAGCAGTTCTTC. The gene calls are TRBV5-1 and TRBJ2-1; 12 bases align to TRBD2. Trimming removed 5 bases from V and 6 bases from J; junction bases left unmatched: 9. Per germline, CDR1 SGHRS and CDR2 YFSETQ. The CDR3 runs 16 residues. The full variable domain, in which reference TRBV5-1 and TRBJ2-1 provide the parts outside the CDR3, is KAGVTQTPRYLIKTRGQQVTLSCSPISGHRSVSWYQQTPGQGLQFLFEYFSETQRNKGNFPGRFSGRQFSNSRSEMNVSTLELGDSALYLCASRSAGTSGPNEQFFGPGTRLTVL.

The chain has TRBV6-6 and TRBJ1-4, with D possibly being TRBD1 (5 bases). Germline lookup yields CDR1 MNHNY and CDR2 SVGAGI (reference sequence). The CDR3 covers 12 residues. V was pared by 8 bases and J by 4 bases, with 8 bases between. CDR3 sequence (DNA): TGTGCCAGCCAGGGCCTTAATGAAAAACTGTTTTTT. This codes for CASQGLNEKLFF.

This chain joins TRBV15 and TRBJ1-4; tentatively, D is TRBD1 (6 bases). The V gene's germline CDR1 is LNHNV and CDR2 YYDKDF (reference sequence). The CDR3 sequence is 15 residues long. V was cut by 3 bases and J by 4 bases, with 12 bases left in between. CDR3 DNA: TGTGCCACCAGCAGTGGAACAGGGTTTAATGAAAAACTGTTTTTT. Its protein product is CATSSGTGFNEKLFF.

This rearrangement joins TRBV28 to TRBJ1-1, with a possible D match to TRBD1 (6 bases). V lost 5 bases and J lost 5, with 9 bases in between. Germline loops: CDR1 MDHEN, CDR2 SYDVKM. The CDR3 has 12 residues. The CDR3 DNA sequence: TGTGCCAGCAGTGATACAGGGACTGAAGCTTTCTTT. Its translation is CASSDTGTEAFF.

V gene TRBV5-1 combines with J gene TRBJ2-5; weak D call: TRBD1 (5 bases). Trimming cost V 4 bases and J 0 bases, with 10 bases left between them. Looked up from germline, CDR1 is SGHRS and CDR2 is YFSETQ. This CDR3 has 14 residues. The CDR3 sequence: CASSPQGYQETQYF. CDR3 nucleotides: TGCGCCAGCAGCCCCCAGGGCTACCAAGAGACCCAGTACTTC.

This clone was recorded only once. The genes are TRBV7-3 and TRBJ2-5, with D tentatively TRBD1 (6 bases). This CDR3 is 19 amino acids long. V was cut by 5 bases and J by 3 bases, with 28 bases left in between. Germline CDR1 reads SGHTA; CDR2 reads FQGTGA. As DNA, the CDR3 is TGTGCCAGCAGCCTCATACAAACCAGGGACACATTCAGGGAAGAGACCCAGTACTTC. It yields the protein CASSLIQTRDTFREETQYF.

The V and J genes are TRBV7-9 and TRBJ1-2; 10 bases fit TRBD1. The CDR3 length is 14 residues. V trimming: 7 bases; J trimming: 2 bases; junction bases outside the gene matches: 4. The germline CDR1 and CDR2 sequences are SEHNR and FQNEAQ (reference sequence). DNA of the CDR3: TGTGCCAGCATCTGGGGACAGGGGAACTATGGCTACACCTTC. Protein product: CASIWGQGNYGYTF.

The V and J genes are TRBV4-2 and TRBJ2-3, with D possibly matching TRBD2 (6 bases). Germline V gene data show CDR1 as LGHNA and CDR2 as YNFKEQ. The CDR3 consists of 15 residues. The V end lost 4 bases, the J end lost 0 bases, and 11 bases lay between the germline ends. The CDR3 nucleotides are TGTGCCAGCAGCCGGAGGGATGGGAGCACAGATACGCAGTATTTT. Its protein is CASSRRDGSTDTQYF.

The chain employs TRBV28 and TRBJ2-1; 11 nucleotides agree with TRBD2. This CDR3 is 14 amino acids long. Losses at the gene ends were 10 bases for V and 1 base for J; bases not matched to a gene: 3. Germline loops: CDR1 MDHEN, CDR2 SYDVKM. CDR3 sequence (DNA): TGTGCCACACGGACTAGCGGGTCCTACAATGAGCAGTTCTTC. It is translated as CATRTSGSYNEQFF.

The V and J genes are TRBV28 and TRBJ2-2; 7 nucleotides align to TRBD2. CDR1 MDHEN and CDR2 SYDVKM come from the germline V gene. The J segment lost 5 bases and the V segment lost 6 bases, leaving 9 bases of the junction unmatched. This CDR3 region has 15 residues. CDR3 nucleotides: TGTGCCAGCAGCTTAACTAGCGTAGGGACCGGGGAGCTGTTTTTT. This codes for CASSLTSVGTGELFF.

The chain joins TRBV7-9 to TRBJ2-7; 10 bases agree with TRBD2. The CDR3 is made up of 17 amino acids. Germline CDR1 is SEHNR and CDR2 is FQNEAQ (reference sequence). Unmatched junction bases numbered 15, after V lost 5 bases and J lost 5 bases. CDR3 sequence (DNA): TGTGCCAGCAGCGTATTTAAGGGAATAGGACTAGCGGACGAGCAGTACTTC. This translates into CASSVFKGIGLADEQYF.

The chain has TRBV4-2 and TRBJ2-1, with 10 bases aligning to TRBD1. CDR3 length equals 16 residues. Trimming cost V 3 bases and J 3 bases; bases outside gene matches: 5. Germline V gene sequence: CDR1 LGHNA, CDR2 YNFKEQ. The CDR3 bases are TGTGCCAGCAGCCACACCGGGACAGGGGACTACAATGAGCAGTTCTTC. Its translation is CASSHTGTGDYNEQFF.

V gene TRBV7-3 combines with J gene TRBJ2-7, with TRBD1 identical over 8 bases. The ends lost 2 bases at V and 4 bases at J; junction bases unmatched: 7. The CDR3 loop spans 15 amino acids. Germline V lookup: CDR1 SGHTA, CDR2 FQGTGA. CDR3 in amino acids: CASSLFGTGPYEQYF. The CDR3 DNA follows: TGTGCCAGCAGCTTATTTGGGACAGGACCGTACGAGCAGTACTTC.